A single TCR beta chain is shown here with its context. Trimming left V 0 bases short and J 7 bases short, with 16 bases between. The CDR3 has 16 residues. CDR1 and CDR2 (germline): MNHNY, SVGAGI (reference sequence). Enrolment of Seattle patients took place during active infection, and they were followed longitudinally. The data derive from a study of blood T cell repertoires in COVID-19. Across the whole study: Acute and convalescent COVID-19 specimens originated in the United States, Italy and Spain. In each case, the material was cDNA or gDNA derived from T cells, B-cell-depleted T cells, or PBMCs.

In the original processing: Scientists estimated how many nucleated cells there were by amplifying reference gene primers. Produced via immunoSEQ multiplex PCR; TCRdb's table is partial and in-frame only. Clone size and the V and J calls come from that table; the DNA yielded D and trimming. In the table there are 250,000 or so clones, around 84% of which are singletons. Input material: peripheral blood. V and J are TRBV6-6 and TRBJ2-1; D is possibly TRBD2 (5 bases). The sequence came from a woman aged 55 to 70 with COVID-19, enrolled during active disease. CDR3 region: CASSYSESGIWNEQFF. Written as DNA, the CDR3 is TGTGCCAGCAGTTACTCGGAATCGGGGATATGGAATGAGCAGTTCTTC.